Shown below are 32 T cell receptor beta chains from a single sample sequenced in a study of cytomegalovirus exposure and HLA in healthy donors (dated by TCRdb to 2017 to 2019). Libraries were prepared through the immunoSEQ multiplex PCR assay. For the multiplex PCR, a mixture combining 60 forward primers for TCR Vbeta segments and 13 reverse primers for TCR Jbeta segments was used. TCRdb obtained this table from immuneACCESS and retained in-frame rearrangements with V and J assigned. These tables miss some clones; where compared with another copy, unresolved V genes account for less than half of the shortfall, and the remainder is unexplained. The sample contains roughly 180,000 clones, around 80% of them found a single time. The top ten clonotypes cover 1.4% to 1.5% of the sample. Sequenced material: PBMCs. These receptors originate from a woman aged 25 to 45 in good health and CMV-seropositive.

This chain joins TRBV29-1 and TRBJ1-5; the match to TRBD1 covers 7 bases. Germline V gene sequence: CDR1 SQVTM, CDR2 ANQGSEA. The CDR3 extends over 13 amino acids. V shed 0 bases and J 5 bases; nucleotides not matched to a gene: 1. For the CDR3, the DNA is TGCAGCGTTGAAGAGGACAGGTATCAGCCCCAGCATTTT. Translating gives CSVEEDRYQPQHF.

The rearrangement links TRBV29-1 to TRBJ2-7; TRBD1 matches at 11 bases. This CDR3 contains 13 residues. The germline gives CDR1 SQVTM, CDR2 ANQGSEA. Trimming cost V 4 bases and J 7 bases; bases outside gene matches: 6. CDR3 coding DNA: TGCAGCGTTGTAGGGACAGGGGGTCGGGAGCAGTACTTC. It translates to CSVVGTGGREQYF.

This clone was seen a handful of times. Other nucleotide sequences in the sample specify the same CDR3. The V gene is TRBV5-1, the J gene TRBJ2-5, with 10 bases aligning to TRBD2. This CDR3 is 15 amino acids long. J lost 2 bases, V lost 2 bases, and 3 bases had no gene match. CDR1 is SGHRS, CDR2 YFSETQ, per germline. CDR3 in amino acids: CASSFQREGQETQYF. DNA for the CDR3: TGCGCCAGCAGCTTTCAGCGGGAGGGGCAAGAGACCCAGTACTTC.

The chain joins TRBV6-1 to TRBJ1-1; possibly TRBD1 for D (6 bases). V was cut by 4 bases and J by 1 base, with 10 bases left in between. This CDR3 has 14 amino acids. Germline V gene sequence: CDR1 MNHNS, CDR2 SASEGT. The chain's CDR3 is CASSGRTENTEAFF. The CDR3 region has the DNA TGTGCCAGCAGTGGGCGGACAGAGAACACTGAAGCTTTCTTT.

The rearrangement joins TRBV6-5 to TRBJ1-1; D gene ambiguous. Germline values: CDR1 MNHEY, CDR2 SVGAGI. The germline V and J ends were trimmed by 4 bases and 1 base, with 16 bases remaining between them. The CDR3 has 16 residues. The CDR3 nucleotides are TGTGCCAGCAGTTCGACACAGCGGGCCCGGAACACTGAAGCTTTCTTT. Its translation is CASSSTQRARNTEAFF.

The chain couples TRBV7-9 to TRBJ1-1; TRBD1 aligns across 8 bases. With 4 bases clipped from V and 6 bases from J, the junction kept 10 bases outside the gene matches. The CDR3 covers 15 residues. CDR1 SEHNR and CDR2 FQNEAQ come from the germline V gene (reference sequence). CDR3 in DNA: TGTGCCAGCAGCTACCCGACAGGGGTGAGCGCTGAAGCTTTCTTT. This sequence encodes CASSYPTGVSAEAFF.

The chain links TRBV9 to TRBJ2-1; D unresolved. V dropped 0 bases and J dropped 4 bases, with 5 bases sitting between them. CDR3 size: 13 residues. Per germline, CDR1 SGDLS and CDR2 YYNGEE. The DNA of the CDR3 is TGTGCCAGCAGCGTAGGAGCTTACAATGAGCAGTTCTTC. Translating gives CASSVGAYNEQFF.

In regard to this clone: One end of the junction is discordant with germline, which a read error may explain. The rearrangement joins TRBV15 to TRBJ2-2; the D gene is possibly TRBD1 (6 bases). This CDR3 contains 19 residues. Germline V gene sequence: CDR1 LNHNV, CDR2 YYDKDF (reference sequence). The CDR3 is CAASRDLRGRTLFAGELFF. The CDR3, as DNA: TGTGCCGCCAGCAGAGACCTCAGGGGCCGAACCTTATTTGCCGGGGAGCTGTTTTTT.

This chain connects TRBV7-2 to TRBJ1-3; perhaps TRBD1 as D (5 bases). The length of the CDR3 is 12 residues. The V end was cut by 5 bases, the J end by 3 bases, with 5 bases between. Per the germline V gene, CDR1 is SGHTA and CDR2 is FQGNSA. In DNA form, the CDR3 reads TGTGCCAGCAGCAGGGGTGGAAACACCATATATTTT. It codes for CASSRGGNTIYF.

The rearrangement links TRBV4-3 to TRBJ2-2; no reliable D call. V dropped 2 bases and J dropped 4 bases, with 11 bases sitting between them. This CDR3 comprises 15 residues. CDR1 is LGHNA, CDR2 YSLEER, per germline. CDR3 sequence: CASSQLLGFTGELFF. In DNA form, the CDR3 reads TGCGCCAGCAGCCAACTGCTAGGTTTCACCGGGGAGCTGTTTTTT.

The genes are TRBV30 and TRBJ1-2; tentative D call: TRBD1 (5 bases). The length of the CDR3 is 14 residues. V was clipped by 1 base and J by 5 bases, with 14 bases between them. The germline CDR1 and CDR2 sequences are GTSNPN and SVGIG (reference sequence). CDR3 DNA: TGTGCCTGGAGTGAGAGGTTGACAGAATATGGCTACACCTTC. Translated: CAWSERLTEYGYTF.

The rearrangement uses TRBV6-1 and TRBJ1-1; no definite D call. CDR3 size: 14 residues. Trimming took 8 bases from V and 3 from J, leaving 16 bases between them. Germline CDR1 MNHNS, CDR2 SASEGT. The CDR3, as DNA: TGTGCCAGCCGCCGAGGTCCACGGGACACTGAAGCTTTCTTT. Protein sequence: CASRRGPRDTEAFF.

The chain has TRBV2 and TRBJ1-2, with 10 bases aligning to TRBD1. CDR3 length equals 14 residues. Per germline, CDR1 SNHLY and CDR2 FYNNEI. Germline trimming cut 8 bases from V and 5 bases from J; bases unmatched to any gene: 8. As DNA, the CDR3 is TGTGCCAGCGGAGACAGGGGGCGTGAATATGGCTACACCTTC. It translates to CASGDRGREYGYTF.

This clone was detected once. This sequence joins TRBV6-1 and TRBJ1-4; 9 bases agree with TRBD1. The CDR3 totals 15 residues. Germline assignment: CDR1 MNHNS and CDR2 SASEGT. J was trimmed by 6 bases and V by 4 bases; bases with no gene match: 6. CDR3 DNA sequence: TGTGCCAGCAGTGGAGTGGGACAGGGAGATGAAAAACTGTTTTTT. This encodes CASSGVGQGDEKLFF.

The rearrangement joins TRBV7-3 to TRBJ2-7, with 11 positions matching TRBD2. This CDR3 spans 15 amino acids. Germline trimming cut 3 bases from V and 4 bases from J; bases unmatched to any gene: 5. Germline lookup yields CDR1 SGHTA and CDR2 FQGTGA. The CDR3 DNA reads as TGTGCCAGCAGCTTTGACCCTAGCGGGAGGTACGAGCAGTACTTC. Protein: CASSFDPSGRYEQYF. The complete variable domain, with remaining parts taken from reference TRBV7-3 and TRBJ2-7, reads GAGVSQTPSNKVTEKGKYVELRCDPISGHTALYWYRQSLGQGPEFLIYFQGTGAADDSGLPNDRFFAVRPEGSVSTLKIQRTERGDSAVYLCASSFDPSGRYEQYFGPGTRLTVT.

This clone was recorded once. The chain combines TRBV19 with TRBJ2-3; 10 positions agree with TRBD2. The CDR3 contains 18 residues. The trim removed 7 bases at V and 0 bases at J, leaving 13 bases unmatched. The germline V gene encodes CDR1 LNHDA and CDR2 SQIVND (reference sequence). This chain's CDR3 is CASTPVAGGASSTDTQYF. The CDR3 DNA reads TGTGCCAGTACCCCTGTAGCGGGAGGTGCCTCTAGCACAGATACGCAGTATTTT.

The chain uses TRBV27 and TRBJ2-7; 12 bases are shared with TRBD2. V lost 5 bases and J lost 4; bases outside the gene matches: 12. The CDR3 has 17 amino acids. The germline V gene has CDR1 MNHEY and CDR2 SMNVEV (reference sequence). CDR3 sequence: CASSGGLAGGMIYEQYF. The CDR3, as DNA: TGTGCCAGCAGTGGGGGGCTAGCGGGAGGGATGATATACGAGCAGTACTTC.

The J gene is TRBJ1-2, the V gene TRBV19; D is uncertain. The CDR3 runs 12 residues. The germline V and J ends were trimmed by 2 bases and 7 bases, with 8 bases remaining between them. Germline-derived CDR1 and CDR2 are LNHDA and SQIVND (reference sequence). DNA of the CDR3: TGTGCCAGTAGTATAAAAAGCTCTGGCTACACCTTC. Protein: CASSIKSSGYTF.

This chain uses TRBV28 with TRBJ2-1, with a weak D call TRBD2 (5 bases). The germline gives CDR1 MDHEN, CDR2 SYDVKM. The CDR3 spans 15 residues. V lost 3 bases, J lost 9 bases, and 18 bases lay in between. CDR3: CASSFSSAVRGEQFF. The CDR3 DNA reads TGTGCCAGCAGTTTCTCCTCAGCGGTAAGAGGTGAGCAGTTCTTC.

V and J are TRBV28 and TRBJ2-1; D is undetermined. V was pared by 7 bases and J by 8 bases, with 12 bases between. CDR1 and CDR2 (germline): MDHEN, SYDVKM. CDR3 length: 12 amino acids. The CDR3 loop reads CASKILSHEQFF. CDR3 in DNA: TGTGCCAGCAAGATTCTGAGCCATGAGCAGTTCTTC. Based on the CDR3 plus reference TRBV28 and TRBJ2-1, the full variable domain is DVKVTQSSRYLVKRTGEKVFLECVQDMDHENMFWYRQDPGLGLRLIYFSYDVKMKEKGDIPEGYSVSREKKERFSLILESASTNQTSMYLCASKILSHEQFFGPGTRLTVL.

V and J are TRBV19 and TRBJ2-2; D perhaps matches TRBD2 (5 bases). From germline, CDR1 is LNHDA and CDR2 SQIVND (reference sequence). This CDR3 has 14 residues. The V end lost 7 bases, the J end lost 3 bases, and 12 bases lay between the germline ends. CDR3 sequence: CASKLVGDTGELFF. The CDR3, as DNA: TGTGCCAGTAAACTAGTAGGAGACACCGGGGAGCTGTTTTTT.

The chain joins TRBV7-9 to TRBJ1-2, with a weak D call TRBD1 (5 bases). Trimming took 5 bases from V and 4 from J, leaving 14 bases between them. The CDR3 extends over 14 amino acids. CDR1 SEHNR and CDR2 FQNEAQ come from the germline V gene (reference sequence). CDR3 sequence reads: CASSLLAGSYGYTF. The CDR3 nucleotides are TGTGCCAGCAGCCTCCTGGCAGGGTCCTATGGCTACACCTTC. Variable domain in full (rest from reference TRBV7-9 and TRBJ1-2): DTGVSQNPRHKITKRGQNVTFRCDPISEHNRLYWYRQTLGQGPEFLTYFQNEAQLEKSRLLSDRFSAERPKGSFSTLEIQRTEQGDSAMYLCASSLLAGSYGYTFGSGTRLTVV.

In DNA form, the CDR3 reads TGTGCCAGCAGTGCCCACCTTAGTAATAACGAGCAGTACTTC. This gives the protein CASSAHLSNNEQYF. The genes are TRBV6-1 and TRBJ2-7; the D is unclear. V lost 4 bases and J lost 5, with 15 bases in between. CDR3 size: 14 residues. Germline V lookup: CDR1 MNHNS, CDR2 SASEGT.

The CDR3 spells CASSDSMNTEAFF. CDR3 bases: TGTGCCAGCAGCGACAGCATGAACACTGAAGCTTTCTTT. The V gene is TRBV11-3, the J gene TRBJ1-1, with D possibly being TRBD1 (5 bases). CDR1 and CDR2 from the germline V gene are SGHNT and YENEEA. CDR3 size: 13 residues. V was cut by 5 bases and J by 0 bases, with 7 bases left in between. Filled out from reference TRBV11-3 and TRBJ1-1, the complete variable domain reads EAGVVQSPRYKIIEKKQPVAFWCNPISGHNTLYWYLQNLGQGPELLIRYENEEAVDDSQLPKDRFSAERLKGVDSTLKIQPAELGDSAVYLCASSDSMNTEAFFGQGTRLTVV.

The gene calls are TRBV11-3 and TRBJ1-2; D call uncertain. The germline gives CDR1 SGHNT, CDR2 YENEEA. The CDR3 is made up of 13 amino acids. V lost 5 bases and J 2 bases, leaving 9 bases between the germline ends. The CDR3, as DNA: TGTGCCAGCAGCCCAGGAGGGAACTATGGCTACACCTTC. This sequence encodes CASSPGGNYGYTF.

CDR3 region: CASSLSLQDRLPNTIYF. In DNA, the CDR3 is TGTGCCAGCAGCTTATCCCTCCAGGATCGTCTGCCCAACACCATATATTTT. V gene TRBV7-9 combines with J gene TRBJ1-3; no definite D call. Trimming took 2 bases from V and 7 from J, leaving 21 bases between them. The CDR3 spans 17 residues. Germline loops: CDR1 SEHNR, CDR2 FQNEAQ (reference sequence).

The chain joins TRBV12-5 to TRBJ2-5, with D perhaps TRBD2 (7 bases). Germline V gene data show CDR1 as LGHNT and CDR2 as FRNRAP. This CDR3 has 12 amino acids. Trimming cost V 2 bases and J 14 bases, with 15 bases left between them. This CDR3 is CASGLLGGLPYF. In DNA, the CDR3 is TGTGCTAGTGGTTTGCTCGGGGGGCTCCCCTACTTC.

V and J are TRBV14 and TRBJ2-1, with a possible D match to TRBD1 (6 bases). Germline CDR1 and CDR2: SGHDN and FVKESK. CDR3 length: 15 amino acids. V lost 0 bases, J lost 6 bases, and 12 bases lay in between. The DNA of the CDR3 is TGTGCCAGCAGCCAAGAAAGAGAAGGGGGCAATGAGCAGTTCTTC. Translated: CASSQEREGGNEQFF.

The rearrangement joins TRBV2 to TRBJ1-4; no reliable D call. CDR1 and CDR2 from the germline V gene are SNHLY and FYNNEI. The CDR3 extends over 14 amino acids. Between the trimmed V and J ends, which lost 4 bases and 11 bases, there was a span of 17 bases. The CDR3 sequence: CASSGTVAGGKLFF. The DNA for the CDR3 is TGTGCCAGCAGTGGGACCGTGGCGGGTGGGAAACTGTTTTTT.

V and J are TRBV19 and TRBJ1-2, with D possibly TRBD1 on 6 matching bases. This CDR3 has 13 amino acids. The germline CDR1 and CDR2 sequences are LNHDA and SQIVND (reference sequence). Trimming shortened V by 6 bases and J by 4 bases, and 12 bases separated the two germline ends. CDR3 nucleotide sequence: TGTGCCAGTAGCCTACAGGGATCCTATGGCTACACCTTC. This sequence encodes CASSLQGSYGYTF.

The J gene is TRBJ1-1, the V gene TRBV6-1; 7 bases agree with TRBD1. Germline CDR1 and CDR2: MNHNS and SASEGT. J lost 6 bases, V lost 6 bases, and 13 bases had no gene match. CDR3 size: 15 residues. The CDR3 coding sequence is TGTGCCAGCAGGGGGGACAGCACTGACATCGCTGAAGCTTTCTTT. This sequence encodes CASRGDSTDIAEAFF.

This rearrangement joins TRBV4-3 to TRBJ2-7; possibly TRBD1 for D (5 bases). V was pared by 4 bases and J by 2 bases, with 9 bases between. Germline assignment: CDR1 LGHNA and CDR2 YSLEER. This CDR3 has 13 amino acids. CDR3 sequence (DNA): TGCGCCAGCAGCCGGACACCCACCTACGAGCAGTACTTC. Its translation: CASSRTPTYEQYF.